This TCR beta chain was sequenced for a study of T-cell reconstitution after alpha-beta-depleted transplantation in children. General observations from the study: Two months or so post-transplant, alpha-beta T cells reportedly derived from several hundred expanded graft clones. Surviving thymic progenitors and recipient T cells were the source of high TCRbeta diversity at day 60 in some patients. Diversity and T-cell counts at one year after transplant derived mostly from new T cells.

The germline CDR1 and CDR2 sequences are SGHAT and FQNNGV. CDR3 size: 12 residues. The V gene lost 5 bases and the J gene lost 2 bases, with 7 bases spanning the gap. Unique molecular identifiers were used in preparing the TCRbeta library. MiXCR, applied by TCRdb to the PCR reads, yields one record per CDR3 protein. The repertoire holds roughly 30,000 distinct CDR3 sequences, with around 7% as singletons. This clonotype was counted many times. Its antigen is undetermined. The clonotype comes from a child less than two years old who had a stem cell transplant for acute myeloid leukemia, so the T cells may come from the graft donor. The sample consisted of peripheral blood, taken 60 days after TCRalphabeta/CD19-depleted stem cell transplant. This chain joins TRBV11-2 and TRBJ2-7; D may be TRBD1 or TRBD2 (5 bases each). The CDR3 reads CASSPGPYEQYF. Written as DNA, the CDR3 is TGTGCCAGCAGCCCGGGGCCCTACGAGCAGTACTTC.